The 5 T cell receptor beta chains below were found in one sample sequenced in a study of control samples from healthy donors and cancer patients. Clones were read by immunoSEQ multiplex PCR, and TCRdb kept only the in-frame ones, dropping some. Of more than 85,000 clones in the sample, about 88% were seen once. Source material: PBMCs. The receptors come from a man between 70 and 80 years old with lung cancer.

The J gene is TRBJ2-6, the V gene TRBV12-5; the D is unclear. Germline values: CDR1 LGHNT, CDR2 FRNRAP. This CDR3 comprises 17 residues. With 0 bases removed from V and 2 bases from J, the gap between germline ends came to 11 bases. CDR3 protein: CASGLVTAQPGANVLTF. CDR3 bases: TGTGCTAGTGGTTTGGTAACCGCCCAGCCTGGGGCCAACGTCCTGACTTTC.

The gene calls are TRBV30 and TRBJ2-3; TRBD2 agrees at 10 bases. Germline lookup yields CDR1 GTSNPN and CDR2 SVGIG (reference sequence). The CDR3 totals 14 residues. Trimming removed 3 bases from V and 4 bases from J; junction bases left unmatched: 4. CDR3: CAWSLAGVSDTQYF. Written as DNA, the CDR3 is TGTGCCTGGAGCCTAGCGGGGGTCTCAGATACGCAGTATTTT.

The V gene is TRBV2, the J gene TRBJ2-1; perhaps TRBD2 as D (6 bases). CDR3 length: 13 residues. Germline CDR1 reads SNHLY; CDR2 reads FYNNEI. The CDR3 reads CASGREAYNEQFF. The CDR3 DNA follows: TGTGCAAGCGGCAGGGAGGCCTACAATGAGCAGTTCTTC. Together with reference TRBV2 and TRBJ2-1, the CDR3 gives the full variable domain: EPEVTQTPSHQVTQMGQEVILRCVPISNHLYFYWYRQILGQKVEFLVSFYNNEISEKSEIFDDQFSVERPDGSNFTLKIRSTKLEDSAMYFCASGREAYNEQFFGPGTRLTVL.

This clone was detected a few times. Written as DNA, the CDR3 is TGTGCCAGCAGCTTACGTTCGGACACAGATACGCAGTATTTT. Translation: CASSLRSDTDTQYF. The chain is built from TRBV7-3 and TRBJ2-3; no definite D call. CDR1 is SGHTA, CDR2 FQGTGA, per germline. Trimming took 2 bases from V and 2 from J, leaving 8 bases between them. There are 14 residues in the CDR3.

The genes are TRBV28 and TRBJ2-6; no clear D. Trimming removed 2 bases from V and 0 bases from J, with 8 bases in between. From germline, CDR1 is MDHEN and CDR2 SYDVKM. This CDR3 spans 16 amino acids. CDR3 protein: CASSLSKPSGANVLTF. CDR3 DNA: TGTGCCAGCAGTTTAAGCAAACCCTCTGGGGCCAACGTCCTGACTTTC. Looking up the rest from reference TRBV28 and TRBJ2-6 gives the full variable domain: DVKVTQSSRYLVKRTGEKVFLECVQDMDHENMFWYRQDPGLGLRLIYFSYDVKMKEKGDIPEGYSVSREKKERFSLILESASTNQTSMYLCASSLSKPSGANVLTFGAGSRLTVL.